This passage covers 15 T cell receptor beta chains from one sample sequenced in a study of blood T cell repertoires in COVID-19. Assay: immunoSEQ multiplex PCR; the TCRdb copy retains only in-frame clones and omits some. The sample lists fewer than 350,000 clones; 85% were seen once. Sequenced sample: PBMCs or T cells enriched from blood (not recorded which). The receptors were sampled from a woman in her fifties or sixties who had recovered from COVID-19.

This clone was seen many times. The chain is built from TRBV13 and TRBJ1-1; a weak D match, TRBD1 (5 bases). Looked up from germline, CDR1 is PRHDT and CDR2 is FYEKMQ (reference sequence). The CDR3 is made up of 16 amino acids. Trimming took 5 bases from V and 0 from J, leaving 16 bases between them. The CDR3 sequence is CASSLRAGTMNTEAFF. CDR3 in DNA: TGTGCCAGCAGCCTTCGGGCGGGGACGATGAACACTGAAGCTTTCTTT.

This chain joins TRBV15 and TRBJ2-1, with TRBD2 matching over 7 bases. Germline values: CDR1 LNHNV, CDR2 YYDKDF (reference sequence). V shed 3 bases, J shed 2 bases, and the junction held 10 bases outside the gene matches. This CDR3 spans 17 amino acids. CDR3 sequence (DNA): TGTGCCACCAGCAGCTTTACCCTGGGGGGGGCCTACAATGAGCAGTTCTTC. Its translation is CATSSFTLGGAYNEQFF.

This chain connects TRBV12-3 or TRBV12-4 to TRBJ2-7; 10 bases are shared with TRBD1. V shed 7 bases and J 6 bases; nucleotides not matched to a gene: 6. The CDR3 loop spans 13 amino acids. CDR3 residues: CASKPGTGVEQYF. In DNA form, the CDR3 reads TGTGCCAGCAAGCCTGGGACAGGGGTCGAGCAGTACTTC.

The gene calls are TRBV18 and TRBJ2-7; D ambiguous. The V and J ends lost 5 bases and 0 bases respectively, with 11 bases between them. Germline V CDR1 and CDR2: KGHSH, LQKENI. The CDR3 runs to 14 residues. The CDR3 spells CASSSSVSSYEQYF. Written as DNA, the CDR3 is TGTGCCAGCTCATCGTCGGTGAGCTCCTACGAGCAGTACTTC.

The V and J genes are TRBV9 and TRBJ1-6; a possible D gene is TRBD1 (5 bases). The CDR3 is 15 residues long. The germline gives CDR1 SGDLS, CDR2 YYNGEE. Trimming pared 0 bases from V and 2 bases from J, leaving 6 bases between. As DNA, the CDR3 is TGTGCCAGCAGCGTAGAACAGGCCTATAATTCACCCCTCCACTTT. Translated, it gives CASSVEQAYNSPLHF.

The table lists this clone with a few counts. This rearrangement joins TRBV3-1 (or the pseudogene TRBV3-2) to TRBJ1-2, with TRBD1 as a possible D gene (6 bases). Germline V lookup: CDR1 LGHDT, CDR2 YNNKEL (reference sequence). CDR3 length equals 19 residues. V shed 3 bases and J shed 0 bases, with 23 bases lying between them. CDR3 coding DNA: TGTGCCAGCAGCCAGGGAGACAGGCCAGTAGGTTCCTCTAACTATGGCTACACCTTC. Translating it yields CASSQGDRPVGSSNYGYTF.

The J gene is TRBJ1-5, the V gene TRBV27; D gene uncertain. The germline V and J ends were trimmed by 2 bases and 1 base, with 3 bases remaining between them. The germline gives CDR1 MNHEY, CDR2 SMNVEV (reference sequence). This CDR3 contains 13 residues. The CDR3 spells CASSLRSNQPQHF. CDR3 sequence (DNA): TGTGCCAGCAGTTTACGGAGCAATCAGCCCCAGCATTTT.

The V gene is TRBV12-3 or TRBV12-4, the J gene TRBJ2-7; 8 positions agree with TRBD1. The CDR3 extends over 13 amino acids. V was pared by 4 bases and J by 2 bases, with 1 base of the junction left unmatched. The CDR3 protein is CASSWTGPYEQYF. CDR3 DNA: TGTGCCAGCAGTTGGACAGGGCCCTACGAGCAGTACTTC.

The chain combines TRBV18 with TRBJ2-1; 12 nucleotides line up with TRBD2. The V segment lost 6 bases and the J segment 0 bases; nucleotides outside the gene matches: 6. CDR1 KGHSH and CDR2 LQKENI come from the germline V gene. There are 17 residues in the CDR3. The CDR3 here is CASSRLAGALSYNEQFF. The CDR3 coding sequence is TGTGCCAGCTCCCGACTAGCGGGGGCCCTCTCCTACAATGAGCAGTTCTTC.

The rearrangement links TRBV29-1 to TRBJ1-4; 9 nucleotides line up with TRBD1. The CDR3 is 15 amino acids. The germline V gene has CDR1 SQVTM and CDR2 ANQGSEA. Trimming removed 4 bases from V and 2 bases from J; junction bases left unmatched: 5. CDR3 in DNA: TGCAGCGTTGGGGGACAGGGTGGTACTAATGAAAAACTGTTTTTT. The encoded protein is CSVGGQGGTNEKLFF.

V usage is TRBV5-1 and J usage is TRBJ2-2, with TRBD2 matching over 9 bases. Per the germline V gene, CDR1 is SGHRS and CDR2 is YFSETQ. The V and J ends lost 1 base and 3 bases, in that order; junction bases with no gene match: 10. CDR3 length: 18 residues. CDR3 residues: CASSLRSAGGPDTGELFF. In nucleotides, the CDR3 is TGCGCCAGCAGCTTGAGGTCGGCGGGAGGGCCGGACACCGGGGAGCTGTTTTTT.

The sample holds many counts of this clone. The chain recombines TRBV28 with TRBJ1-5; a possible D gene is TRBD1 (5 bases). Germline CDR1 MDHEN, CDR2 SYDVKM. V was cut by 7 bases and J by 5 bases, with 12 bases left in between. The CDR3 totals 13 residues. CDR3 in DNA: TGTGCCAGCAATCGATGGGGGGATCAGCCCCAGCATTTT. Its protein product is CASNRWGDQPQHF.

This rearrangement joins TRBV7-9 to TRBJ2-2; D is unclear. The CDR3 covers 14 residues. V lost 1 base and J lost 4, with 7 bases in between. Looked up from germline, CDR1 is SEHNR and CDR2 is FQNEAQ (reference sequence). The DNA of the CDR3 is TGTGCCAGCAGCTTAGAATTCAGCACCGGGGAGCTGTTTTTT. Its protein is CASSLEFSTGELFF.

The rearrangement uses TRBV7-9 and TRBJ1-1; 9 bases agree with TRBD1. The CDR3 sequence is 16 residues long. J lost 2 bases, V lost 6 bases, and 10 bases had no gene match. CDR1 SEHNR and CDR2 FQNEAQ come from the germline V gene (reference sequence). The CDR3, as DNA: TGTGCCAGCAGTCCCGGGACAGGGATAGGCAACACTGAAGCTTTCTTT. Encoded protein: CASSPGTGIGNTEAFF.

The chain joins TRBV2 to TRBJ2-7, with 10 bases matching TRBD2. The junction had 8 bases not matched to a gene; V was cut back by 6 bases and J by 0 bases. The CDR3 is 16 residues long. Germline-derived CDR1 and CDR2 are SNHLY and FYNNEI. CDR3 region: CASRFPTSGISYEQYF. The DNA for the CDR3 is TGTGCCAGCAGGTTCCCTACTAGCGGGATCTCCTACGAGCAGTACTTC. Complete variable domain (other parts from reference TRBV2 and TRBJ2-7): EPEVTQTPSHQVTQMGQEVILRCVPISNHLYFYWYRQILGQKVEFLVSFYNNEISEKSEIFDDQFSVERPDGSNFTLKIRSTKLEDSAMYFCASRFPTSGISYEQYFGPGTRLTVT.